This record concerns one T cell receptor (beta chain) sequence. The data were taken from a study of blood T cell repertoires in COVID-19. Background on the study: Sites in the United States, Italy and Spain provided acute and convalescent COVID-19 samples.

Clones were read by immunoSEQ multiplex PCR, and TCRdb kept only the in-frame ones, dropping some. The sample lists roughly 300,000 clones, roughly 85% occurring once. Sequencing was carried out using peripheral blood. The receptor's source is a human donor in a cohort sampled during active COVID-19.

The CDR3 DNA reads as TGTGCCAGCAGCTCGGGATCGGGACAGGCCTACGGGGAGACCCAGTACTTC. Its translation is CASSSGSGQAYGETQYF. V gene TRBV7-9 combines with J gene TRBJ2-5; 8 positions agree with TRBD1. Trimming cost V 4 bases and J 5 bases; bases outside gene matches: 15. The CDR3 has 17 amino acids. The germline V gene encodes CDR1 SEHNR and CDR2 FQNEAQ (reference sequence).